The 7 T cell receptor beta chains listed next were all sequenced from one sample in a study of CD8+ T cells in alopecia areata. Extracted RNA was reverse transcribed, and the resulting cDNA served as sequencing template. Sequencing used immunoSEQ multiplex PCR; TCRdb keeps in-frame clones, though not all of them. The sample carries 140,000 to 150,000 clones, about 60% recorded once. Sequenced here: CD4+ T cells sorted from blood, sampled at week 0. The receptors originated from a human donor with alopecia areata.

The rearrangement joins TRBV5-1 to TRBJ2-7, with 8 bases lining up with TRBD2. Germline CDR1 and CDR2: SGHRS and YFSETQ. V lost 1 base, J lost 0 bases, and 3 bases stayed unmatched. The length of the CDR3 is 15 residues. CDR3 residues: CASSLSGGLSYEQYF. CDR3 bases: TGCGCCAGCAGCTTGAGCGGGGGACTCTCCTACGAGCAGTACTTC.

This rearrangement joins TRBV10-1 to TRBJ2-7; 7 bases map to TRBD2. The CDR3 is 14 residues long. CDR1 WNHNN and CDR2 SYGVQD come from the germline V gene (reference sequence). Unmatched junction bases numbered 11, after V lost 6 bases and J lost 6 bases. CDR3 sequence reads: CASREAGPASEQYF. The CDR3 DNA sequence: TGCGCCAGCAGGGAAGCGGGGCCCGCGAGCGAGCAGTACTTC.

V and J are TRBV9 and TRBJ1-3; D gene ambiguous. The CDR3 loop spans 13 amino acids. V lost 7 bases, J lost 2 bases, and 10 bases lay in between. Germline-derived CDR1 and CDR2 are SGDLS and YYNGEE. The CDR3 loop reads CASSGSPGNTIYF. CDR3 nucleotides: TGTGCCAGCTCGGGCAGTCCTGGAAACACCATATATTTT.

In nucleotides, the CDR3 is TGTGCCAGCTCACCTTCCTCTGGAAACACCATATATTTT. Translation: CASSPSSGNTIYF. The chain employs TRBV18 and TRBJ1-3; D is ambiguous. Germline lookup yields CDR1 KGHSH and CDR2 LQKENI. This CDR3 contains 13 residues. Trimming pared 3 bases from V and 0 bases from J, leaving 3 bases between. Drawing the rest from reference TRBV18 and TRBJ1-3, the complete variable domain is NAGVMQNPRHLVRRRGQEARLRCSPMKGHSHVYWYRQLPEEGLKFMVYLQKENIIDESGMPKERFSAEFPKEGPSILRIQQVVRGDSAAYFCASSPSSGNTIYFGEGSWLTVV.

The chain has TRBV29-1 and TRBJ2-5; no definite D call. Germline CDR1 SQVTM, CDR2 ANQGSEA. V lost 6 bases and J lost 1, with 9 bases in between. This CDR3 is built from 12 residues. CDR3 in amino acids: CSVLSFQETQYF. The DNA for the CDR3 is TGCAGCGTCCTAAGCTTCCAAGAGACCCAGTACTTC.

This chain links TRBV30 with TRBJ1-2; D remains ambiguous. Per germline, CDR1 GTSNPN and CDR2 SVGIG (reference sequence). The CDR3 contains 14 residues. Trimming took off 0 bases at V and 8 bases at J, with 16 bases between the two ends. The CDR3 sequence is CAWSVLGGPRGYTF. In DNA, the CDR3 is TGTGCCTGGAGTGTACTGGGAGGGCCGCGGGGCTACACCTTC.

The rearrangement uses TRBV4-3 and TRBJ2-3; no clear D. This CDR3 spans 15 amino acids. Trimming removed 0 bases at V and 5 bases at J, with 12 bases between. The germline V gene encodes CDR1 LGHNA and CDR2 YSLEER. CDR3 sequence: CASSQESGRLDTQYF. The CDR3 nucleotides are TGCGCCAGCAGCCAAGAGTCGGGTCGGCTAGATACGCAGTATTTT.